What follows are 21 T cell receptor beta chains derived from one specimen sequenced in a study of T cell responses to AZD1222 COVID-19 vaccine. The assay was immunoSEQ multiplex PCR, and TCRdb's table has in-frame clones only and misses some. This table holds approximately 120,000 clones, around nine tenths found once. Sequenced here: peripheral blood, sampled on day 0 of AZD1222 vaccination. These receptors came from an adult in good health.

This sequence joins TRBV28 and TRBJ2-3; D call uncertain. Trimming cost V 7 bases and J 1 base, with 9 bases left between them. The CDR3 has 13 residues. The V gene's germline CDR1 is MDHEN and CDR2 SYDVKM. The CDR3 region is CASTETGTDTQYF. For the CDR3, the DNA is TGTGCCAGCACCGAGACTGGCACAGATACGCAGTATTTT.

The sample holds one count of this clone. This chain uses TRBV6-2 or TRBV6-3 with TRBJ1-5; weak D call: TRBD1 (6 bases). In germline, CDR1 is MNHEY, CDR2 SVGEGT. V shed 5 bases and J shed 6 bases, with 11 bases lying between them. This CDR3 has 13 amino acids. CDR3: CASSEGGGQPQHF. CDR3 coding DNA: TGTGCCAGCAGTGAGGGAGGGGGTCAGCCCCAGCATTTT.

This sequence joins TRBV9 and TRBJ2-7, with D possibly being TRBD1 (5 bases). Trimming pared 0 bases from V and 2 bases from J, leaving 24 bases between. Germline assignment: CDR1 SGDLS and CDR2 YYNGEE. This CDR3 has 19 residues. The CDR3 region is CASSVVKSGMERTAYEQYF. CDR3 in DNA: TGTGCCAGCAGCGTAGTAAAATCAGGGATGGAGAGAACGGCCTACGAGCAGTACTTC.

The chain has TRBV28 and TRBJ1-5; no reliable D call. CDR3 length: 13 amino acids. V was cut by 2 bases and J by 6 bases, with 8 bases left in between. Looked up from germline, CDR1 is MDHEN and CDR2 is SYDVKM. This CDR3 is CASSLMGRQPQHF. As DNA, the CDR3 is TGTGCCAGCAGTTTAATGGGTCGTCAGCCCCAGCATTTT.

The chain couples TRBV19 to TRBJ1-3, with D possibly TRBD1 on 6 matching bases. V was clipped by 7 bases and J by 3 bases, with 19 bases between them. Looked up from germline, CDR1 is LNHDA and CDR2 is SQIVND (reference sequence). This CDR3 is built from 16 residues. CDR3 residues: CASTLGGALGGNTIYF. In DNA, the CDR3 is TGTGCCAGTACCCTGGGGGGGGCGCTCGGTGGAAACACCATATATTTT.

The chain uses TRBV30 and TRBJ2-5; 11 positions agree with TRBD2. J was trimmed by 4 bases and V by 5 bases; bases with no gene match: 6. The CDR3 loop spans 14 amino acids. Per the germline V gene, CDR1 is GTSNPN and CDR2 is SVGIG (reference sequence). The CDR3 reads CAWDNGLAGETQYF. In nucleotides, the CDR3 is TGTGCCTGGGACAATGGACTAGCGGGAGAGACCCAGTACTTC. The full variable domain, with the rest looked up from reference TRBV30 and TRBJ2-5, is SQTIHQWPATLVQPVGSPLSLECTVEGTSNPNLYWYRQAAGRGLQLLFYSVGIGQISSEVPQNLSASRPQDRQFILSSKKLLLSDSGFYLCAWDNGLAGETQYFGPGTRLLVL.

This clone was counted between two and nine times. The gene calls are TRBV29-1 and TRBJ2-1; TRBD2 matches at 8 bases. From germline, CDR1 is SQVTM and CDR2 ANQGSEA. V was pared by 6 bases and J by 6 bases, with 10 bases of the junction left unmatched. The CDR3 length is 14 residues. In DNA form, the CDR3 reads TGCAGCGTCTTTAGCGGGGTGGAATCCAATGAGCAGTTCTTC. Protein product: CSVFSGVESNEQFF.

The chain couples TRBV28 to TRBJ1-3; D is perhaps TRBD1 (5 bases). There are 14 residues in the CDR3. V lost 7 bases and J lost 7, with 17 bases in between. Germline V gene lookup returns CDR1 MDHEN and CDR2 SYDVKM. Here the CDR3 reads CASTPGGIDNTIYF. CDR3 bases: TGTGCCAGCACTCCCGGGGGAATAGATAACACCATATATTTT.

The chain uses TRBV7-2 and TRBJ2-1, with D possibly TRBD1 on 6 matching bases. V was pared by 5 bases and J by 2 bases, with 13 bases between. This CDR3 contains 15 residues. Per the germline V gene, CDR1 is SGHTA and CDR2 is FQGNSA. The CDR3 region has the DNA TGTGCCAGCAGCCCCTCCAGGGGTACCTACAATGAGCAGTTCTTC. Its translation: CASSPSRGTYNEQFF.

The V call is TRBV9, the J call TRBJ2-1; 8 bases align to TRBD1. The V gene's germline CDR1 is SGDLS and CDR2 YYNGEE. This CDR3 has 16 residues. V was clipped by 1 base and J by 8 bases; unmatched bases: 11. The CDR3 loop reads CASSVTGTGKAHEQFF. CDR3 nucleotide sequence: TGTGCCAGCAGCGTAACCGGGACAGGTAAAGCCCATGAGCAGTTCTTC.

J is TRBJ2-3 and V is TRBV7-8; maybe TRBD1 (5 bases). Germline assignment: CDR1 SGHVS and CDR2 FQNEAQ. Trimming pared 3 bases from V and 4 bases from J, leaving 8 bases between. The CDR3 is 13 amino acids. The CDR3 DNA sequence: TGTGCCAGCAGCTTTCAGGGATCAGATACGCAGTATTTT. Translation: CASSFQGSDTQYF.

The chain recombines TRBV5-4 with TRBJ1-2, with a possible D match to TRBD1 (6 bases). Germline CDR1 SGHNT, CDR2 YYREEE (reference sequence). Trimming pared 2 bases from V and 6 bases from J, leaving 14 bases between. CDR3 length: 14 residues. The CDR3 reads CASSLQDRPNGYTF. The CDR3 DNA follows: TGTGCCAGCAGCTTACAGGACAGACCTAATGGCTACACCTTC.

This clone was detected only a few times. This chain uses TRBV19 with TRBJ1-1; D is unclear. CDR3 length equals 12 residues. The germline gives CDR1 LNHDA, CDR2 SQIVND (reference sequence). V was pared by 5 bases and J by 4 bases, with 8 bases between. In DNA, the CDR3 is TGTGCCAGTAGTCGGCAAGGCACTGAAGCTTTCTTT. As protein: CASSRQGTEAFF.

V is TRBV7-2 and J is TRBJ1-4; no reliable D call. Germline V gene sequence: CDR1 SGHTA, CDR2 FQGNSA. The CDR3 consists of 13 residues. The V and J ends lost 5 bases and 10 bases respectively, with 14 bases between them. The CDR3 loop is CASSVSTEAKLFF. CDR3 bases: TGTGCCAGCAGCGTCTCCACTGAAGCAAAACTGTTTTTT. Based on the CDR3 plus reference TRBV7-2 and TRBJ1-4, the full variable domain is GAGVSQSPSNKVTEKGKDVELRCDPISGHTALYWYRQSLGQGLEFLIYFQGNSAPDKSGLPSDRFSAERTGGSVSTLTIQRTQQEDSAVYLCASSVSTEAKLFFGSGTQLSVL.

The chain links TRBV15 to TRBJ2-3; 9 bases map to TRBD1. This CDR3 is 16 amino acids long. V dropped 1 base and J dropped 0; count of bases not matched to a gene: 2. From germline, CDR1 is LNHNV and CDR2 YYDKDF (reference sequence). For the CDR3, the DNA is TGTGCCACCAGCAGAGGGACAGGGGCAAGCACAGATACGCAGTATTTT. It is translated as CATSRGTGASTDTQYF.

DNA for the CDR3: TGTGCCAGCAGCCAAGATCTAACAGGTACTGAAGCTTTCTTT. Amino acids: CASSQDLTGTEAFF. The chain recombines TRBV14 with TRBJ1-1; D is perhaps TRBD1 (5 bases). V lost 0 bases and J lost 5, with 10 bases in between. This CDR3 has 14 residues. Germline lookup yields CDR1 SGHDN and CDR2 FVKESK. Based on the CDR3 plus reference TRBV14 and TRBJ1-1, the full variable domain is EAGVTQFPSHSVIEKGQTVTLRCDPISGHDNLYWYRRVMGKEIKFLLHFVKESKQDESGMPNNRFLAERTGGTYSTLKVQPAELEDSGVYFCASSQDLTGTEAFFGQGTRLTVV.

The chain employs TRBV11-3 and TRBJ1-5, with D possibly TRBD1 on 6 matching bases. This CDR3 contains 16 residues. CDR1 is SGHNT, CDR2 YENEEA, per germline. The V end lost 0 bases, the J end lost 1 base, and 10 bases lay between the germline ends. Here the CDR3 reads CASSLEAGASNQPQHF. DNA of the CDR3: TGTGCCAGCAGCTTAGAGGCAGGGGCAAGCAATCAGCCCCAGCATTTT.

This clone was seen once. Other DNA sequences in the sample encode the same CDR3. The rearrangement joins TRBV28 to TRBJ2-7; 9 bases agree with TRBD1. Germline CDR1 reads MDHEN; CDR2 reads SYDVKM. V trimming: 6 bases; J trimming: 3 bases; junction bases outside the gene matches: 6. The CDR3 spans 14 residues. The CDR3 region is CASSLPGQGYEQYF. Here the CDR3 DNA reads TGTGCCAGCAGCCTACCGGGACAGGGCTACGAGCAGTACTTC.

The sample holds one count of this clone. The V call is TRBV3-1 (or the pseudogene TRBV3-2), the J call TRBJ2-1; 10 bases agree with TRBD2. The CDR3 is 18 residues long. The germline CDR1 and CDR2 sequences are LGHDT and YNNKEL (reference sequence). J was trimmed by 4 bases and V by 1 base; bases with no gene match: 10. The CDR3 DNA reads TGTGCCAGCAGCCAAGTAGCTAGCGGGAGAAACCTATACAATGAGCAGTTCTTC. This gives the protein CASSQVASGRNLYNEQFF.

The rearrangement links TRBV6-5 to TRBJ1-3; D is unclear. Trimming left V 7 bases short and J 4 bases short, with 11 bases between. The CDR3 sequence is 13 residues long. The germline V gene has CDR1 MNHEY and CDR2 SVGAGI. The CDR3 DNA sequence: TGTGCCAGCACCCCGGCGGGGGGAAACACCATATATTTT. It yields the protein CASTPAGGNTIYF.

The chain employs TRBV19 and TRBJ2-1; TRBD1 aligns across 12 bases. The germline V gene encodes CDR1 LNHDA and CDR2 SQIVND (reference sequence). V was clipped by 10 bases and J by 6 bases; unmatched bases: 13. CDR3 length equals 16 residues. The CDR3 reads CATRNPGTGGFNEQFF. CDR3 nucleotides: TGTGCCACCCGAAACCCCGGGACAGGGGGCTTCAATGAGCAGTTCTTC.